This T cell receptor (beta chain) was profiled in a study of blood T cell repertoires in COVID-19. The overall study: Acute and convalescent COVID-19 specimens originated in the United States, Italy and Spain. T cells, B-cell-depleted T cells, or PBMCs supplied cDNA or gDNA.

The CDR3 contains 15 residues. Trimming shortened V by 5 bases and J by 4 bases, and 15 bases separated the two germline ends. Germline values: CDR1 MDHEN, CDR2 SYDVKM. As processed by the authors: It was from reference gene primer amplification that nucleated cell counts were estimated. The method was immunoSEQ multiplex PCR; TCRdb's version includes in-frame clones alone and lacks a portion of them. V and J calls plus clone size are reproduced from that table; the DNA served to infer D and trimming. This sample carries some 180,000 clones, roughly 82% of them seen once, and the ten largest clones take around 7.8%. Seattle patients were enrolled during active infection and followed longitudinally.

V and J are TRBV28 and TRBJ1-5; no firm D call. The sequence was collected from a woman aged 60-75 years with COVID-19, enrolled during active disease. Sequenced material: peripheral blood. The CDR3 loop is CASSQVRGVNQPQHF. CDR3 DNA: TGTGCCAGCAGTCAAGTCCGAGGCGTGAATCAGCCCCAGCATTTT.